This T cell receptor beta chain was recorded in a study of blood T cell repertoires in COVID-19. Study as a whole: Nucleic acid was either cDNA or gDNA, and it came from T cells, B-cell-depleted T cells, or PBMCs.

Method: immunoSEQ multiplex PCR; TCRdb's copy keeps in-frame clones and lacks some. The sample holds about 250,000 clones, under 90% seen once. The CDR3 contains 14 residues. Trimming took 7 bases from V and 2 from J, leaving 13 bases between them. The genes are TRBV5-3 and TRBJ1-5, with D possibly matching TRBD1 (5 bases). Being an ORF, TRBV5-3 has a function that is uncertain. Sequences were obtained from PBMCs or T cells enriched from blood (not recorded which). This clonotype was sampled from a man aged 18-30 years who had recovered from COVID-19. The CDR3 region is CARLGVGGNQPQHF. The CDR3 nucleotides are TGTGCCAGATTAGGGGTGGGTGGCAATCAGCCCCAGCATTTT.